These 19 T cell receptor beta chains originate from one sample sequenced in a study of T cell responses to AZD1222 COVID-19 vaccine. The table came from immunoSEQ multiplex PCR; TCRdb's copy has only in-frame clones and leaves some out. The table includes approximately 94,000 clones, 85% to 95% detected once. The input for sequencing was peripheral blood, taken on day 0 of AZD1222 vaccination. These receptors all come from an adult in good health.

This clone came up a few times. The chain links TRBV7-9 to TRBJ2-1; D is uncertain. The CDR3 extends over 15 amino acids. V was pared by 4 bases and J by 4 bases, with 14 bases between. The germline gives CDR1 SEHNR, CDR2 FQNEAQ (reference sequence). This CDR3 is CASSSTEAGYNEQFF. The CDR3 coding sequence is TGTGCCAGCAGCTCCACCGAGGCTGGATACAATGAGCAGTTCTTC.

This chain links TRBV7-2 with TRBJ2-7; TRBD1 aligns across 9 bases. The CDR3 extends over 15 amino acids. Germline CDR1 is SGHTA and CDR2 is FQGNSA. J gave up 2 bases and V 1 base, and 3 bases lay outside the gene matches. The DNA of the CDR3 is TGTGCCAGCAGCTTAGTGTGGACAGGGGCCTACGAGCAGTACTTC. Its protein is CASSLVWTGAYEQYF.

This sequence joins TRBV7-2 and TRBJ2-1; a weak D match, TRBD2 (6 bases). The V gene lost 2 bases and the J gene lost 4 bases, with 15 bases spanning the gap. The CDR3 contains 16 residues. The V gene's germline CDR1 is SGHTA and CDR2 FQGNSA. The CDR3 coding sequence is TGTGCCAGCAGCTTACGGGGACTTGGGGGGTACAATGAGCAGTTCTTC. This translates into CASSLRGLGGYNEQFF.

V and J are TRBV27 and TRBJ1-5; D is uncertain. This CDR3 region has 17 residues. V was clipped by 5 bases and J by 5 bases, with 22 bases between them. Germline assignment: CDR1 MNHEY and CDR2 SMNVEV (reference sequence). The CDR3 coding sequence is TGTGCCAGCAGTCCCCTCCCGGGAGGGCGCGGGGATCAGCCCCAGCATTTT. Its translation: CASSPLPGGRGDQPQHF.

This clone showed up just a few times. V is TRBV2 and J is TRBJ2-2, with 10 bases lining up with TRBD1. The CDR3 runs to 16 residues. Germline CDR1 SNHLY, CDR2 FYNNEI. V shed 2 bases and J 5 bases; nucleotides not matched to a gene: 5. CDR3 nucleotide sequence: TGTGCCAGCAGTGAAACGGGACAGGGGAGAACCGGGGAGCTGTTTTTT. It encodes CASSETGQGRTGELFF.

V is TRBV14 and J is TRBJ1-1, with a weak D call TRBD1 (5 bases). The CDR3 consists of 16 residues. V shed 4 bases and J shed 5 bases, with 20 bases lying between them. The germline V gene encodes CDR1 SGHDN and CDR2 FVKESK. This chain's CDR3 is CASSPGTGRGGTEAFF. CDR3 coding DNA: TGTGCCAGCAGCCCAGGTACAGGCCGCGGGGGAACTGAAGCTTTCTTT.

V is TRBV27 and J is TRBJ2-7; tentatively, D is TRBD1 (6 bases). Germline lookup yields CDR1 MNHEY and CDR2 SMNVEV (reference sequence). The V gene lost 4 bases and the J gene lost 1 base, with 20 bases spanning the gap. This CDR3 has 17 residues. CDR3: CASSSISRQEESYEQYF. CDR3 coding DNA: TGTGCCAGCAGTTCCATTTCTCGACAGGAGGAATCCTACGAGCAGTACTTC.

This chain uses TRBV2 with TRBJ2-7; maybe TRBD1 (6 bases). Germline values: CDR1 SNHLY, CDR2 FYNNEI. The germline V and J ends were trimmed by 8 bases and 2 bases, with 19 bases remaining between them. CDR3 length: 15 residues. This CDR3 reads CASGVSRGNPYEQYF. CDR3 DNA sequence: TGTGCCAGCGGGGTCTCCAGGGGAAATCCCTACGAGCAGTACTTC.

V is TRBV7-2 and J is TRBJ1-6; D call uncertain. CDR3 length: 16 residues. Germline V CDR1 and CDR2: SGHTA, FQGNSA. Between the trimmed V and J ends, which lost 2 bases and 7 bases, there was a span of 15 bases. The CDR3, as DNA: TGTGCCAGCAGCTTACTCGGGGTTCTCTCAAATTCACCCCTCCACTTT. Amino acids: CASSLLGVLSNSPLHF.

CDR3 in amino acids: CASSPTRDRAAGEQFF. The DNA of the CDR3 is TGTGCCAGCAGCCCGACCAGGGACAGGGCCGCCGGTGAGCAGTTCTTC. The chain recombines TRBV5-4 with TRBJ2-1; 9 bases line up with TRBD1. CDR1 is SGHNT, CDR2 YYREEE, per germline (reference sequence). This CDR3 contains 16 residues. The trim removed 4 bases at V and 9 bases at J, leaving 14 bases unmatched. The whole variable domain, filled in from reference TRBV5-4 and TRBJ2-1, reads ETGVTQSPTHLIKTRGQQVTLRCSSQSGHNTVSWYQQALGQGPQFIFQYYREEENGRGNFPPRFSGLQFPNYSSELNVNALELDDSALYLCASSPTRDRAAGEQFFGPGTRLTVL.

CDR3 coding DNA: TGTGCCACCAAAAATTATGCCAGGGACCACTATGGCTACACCTTC. Its translation: CATKNYARDHYGYTF. The rearrangement joins TRBV15 to TRBJ1-2; tentatively, D is TRBD1 (5 bases). Germline CDR1 reads LNHNV; CDR2 reads YYDKDF (reference sequence). The CDR3 extends over 15 amino acids. V was pared by 7 bases and J by 3 bases, with 18 bases between.

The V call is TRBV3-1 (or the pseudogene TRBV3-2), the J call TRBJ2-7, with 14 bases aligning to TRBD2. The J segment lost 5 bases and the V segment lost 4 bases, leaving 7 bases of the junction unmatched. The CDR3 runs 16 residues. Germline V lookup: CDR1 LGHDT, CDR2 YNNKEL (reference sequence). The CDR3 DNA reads TGTGCCAGCAGCCTGCCTGGACTAGCGGGAGGAAACGAGCAGTACTTC. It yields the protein CASSLPGLAGGNEQYF.

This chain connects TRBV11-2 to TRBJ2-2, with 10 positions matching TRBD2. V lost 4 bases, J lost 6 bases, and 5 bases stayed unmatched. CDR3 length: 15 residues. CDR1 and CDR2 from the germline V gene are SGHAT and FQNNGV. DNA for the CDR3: TGTGCCAGCAGCTATTCCGGACTAGCGGCCGGGGAGCTGTTTTTT. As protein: CASSYSGLAAGELFF. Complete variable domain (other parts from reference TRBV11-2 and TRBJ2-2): EAGVAQSPRYKIIEKRQSVAFWCNPISGHATLYWYQQILGQGPKLLIQFQNNGVVDDSQLPKDRFSAERLKGVDSTLKIQPAKLEDSAVYLCASSYSGLAAGELFFGEGSRLTVL.

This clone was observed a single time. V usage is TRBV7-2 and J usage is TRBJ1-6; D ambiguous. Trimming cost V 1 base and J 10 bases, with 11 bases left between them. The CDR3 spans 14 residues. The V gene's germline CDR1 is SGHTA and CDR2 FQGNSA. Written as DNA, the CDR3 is TGTGCCAGCAGCTTAGTTTTAGTGGAGTCACCCCTCCACTTT. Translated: CASSLVLVESPLHF.

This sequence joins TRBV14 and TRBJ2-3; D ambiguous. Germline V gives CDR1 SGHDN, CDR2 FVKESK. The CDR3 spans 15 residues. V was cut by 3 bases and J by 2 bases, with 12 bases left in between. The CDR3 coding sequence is TGTGCCAGCAGCCACACTTGGTCCTACACAGATACGCAGTATTTT. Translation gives CASSHTWSYTDTQYF. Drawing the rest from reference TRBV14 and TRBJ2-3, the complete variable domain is EAGVTQFPSHSVIEKGQTVTLRCDPISGHDNLYWYRRVMGKEIKFLLHFVKESKQDESGMPNNRFLAERTGGTYSTLKVQPAELEDSGVYFCASSHTWSYTDTQYFGPGTRLTVL.

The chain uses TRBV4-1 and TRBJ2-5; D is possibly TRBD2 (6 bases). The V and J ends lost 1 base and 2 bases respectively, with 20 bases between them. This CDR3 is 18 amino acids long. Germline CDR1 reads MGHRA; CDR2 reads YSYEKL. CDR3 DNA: TGCGCCAGCAGCCAAGGATTCTCGGACGGGAGAATGCAAGAGACCCAGTACTTC. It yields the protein CASSQGFSDGRMQETQYF.

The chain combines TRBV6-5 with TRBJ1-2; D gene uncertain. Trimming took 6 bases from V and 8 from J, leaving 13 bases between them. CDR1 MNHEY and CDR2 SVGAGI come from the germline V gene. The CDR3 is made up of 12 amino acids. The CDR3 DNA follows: TGTGCCAGCAGCCCGAACCCAGGAGGCTACACCTTC. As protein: CASSPNPGGYTF.

CDR3 bases: TGTGCCAGCTCACCCCGCACGGATTCACCCCTCCACTTT. Translating it yields CASSPRTDSPLHF. The chain joins TRBV18 to TRBJ1-6; D is unclear. Trimming stripped 3 bases from V and 8 bases from J, with 8 bases between. CDR1 KGHSH and CDR2 LQKENI come from the germline V gene. This CDR3 has 13 residues.

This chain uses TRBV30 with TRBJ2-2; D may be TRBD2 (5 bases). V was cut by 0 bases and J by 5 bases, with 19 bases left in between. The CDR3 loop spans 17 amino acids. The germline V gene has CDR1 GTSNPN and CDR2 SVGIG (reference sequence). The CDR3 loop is CAWSVPLLGSLTGELFF. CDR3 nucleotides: TGTGCCTGGAGTGTACCACTTCTAGGGAGCCTGACCGGGGAGCTGTTTTTT.